These 9 T cell receptor beta chains were all obtained from the same sample, sequenced in a study of blood T cell repertoires in COVID-19. Some clones are missing from TCRdb's copy, which holds only in-frame ones; the method was immunoSEQ multiplex PCR. This table has roughly 500,000 clones, 88% appearing once. Sequenced sample: PBMCs or T cells enriched from blood (not recorded which). These TCRs come from a woman aged 60-70 years who had recovered from COVID-19.

This clone was seen only once. V and J are TRBV6-5 and TRBJ1-2; 9 nucleotides agree with TRBD1. Trimming at V came to 4 bases and at J to 8 bases, leaving 5 bases not matched to a gene. CDR1 and CDR2 (germline): MNHEY, SVGAGI. This CDR3 is 13 amino acids long. For the CDR3, the DNA is TGTGCCAGCAGTTCCCTGGACAGGGGCGGCTACACCTTC. Translation gives CASSSLDRGGYTF.

The chain has TRBV27 and TRBJ2-3, with D perhaps matching TRBD2 (5 bases). From germline, CDR1 is MNHEY and CDR2 SMNVEV (reference sequence). CDR3 size: 13 residues. Trimming left V 6 bases short and J 4 bases short, with 11 bases between. In nucleotides, the CDR3 is TGTGCCAGCAGAAAACTTAGCGCAGATACGCAGTATTTT. Translation: CASRKLSADTQYF.

The chain carries TRBV2 and TRBJ1-5, with 7 nucleotides matching TRBD1. Trimming took 7 bases from V and 4 from J; bases not matched to a gene: 7. The CDR3 extends over 14 amino acids. Germline CDR1 and CDR2: SNHLY and FYNNEI. The CDR3 is CASTFTGQNQPQHF. The CDR3 DNA reads TGTGCCAGCACTTTTACGGGACAGAATCAGCCCCAGCATTTT.

On this clone: Other DNA sequences of this sample code for an identical CDR3. The chain carries TRBV19 and TRBJ2-3; 9 positions match TRBD1. The germline CDR1 and CDR2 sequences are LNHDA and SQIVND (reference sequence). The CDR3 totals 14 residues. Losses at the gene ends were 6 bases for V and 1 base for J; bases not matched to a gene: 2. The CDR3 DNA follows: TGTGCCAGTAGGGGACAGGGCGGCACAGATACGCAGTATTTT. It codes for CASRGQGGTDTQYF.

This clone was seen once. The chain recombines TRBV10-2 with TRBJ2-7, with TRBD2 matching over 7 bases. There are 14 residues in the CDR3. Trimming at V came to 5 bases and at J to 4 bases, leaving 8 bases not matched to a gene. Germline V gene lookup returns CDR1 WSHSY and CDR2 SAAADI. DNA for the CDR3: TGCGCCAGCAGTATAAACCAGGGAGGGTACGAGCAGTACTTC. As protein: CASSINQGGYEQYF.

This chain joins TRBV15 and TRBJ1-5, with a possible D match to TRBD1 (6 bases). Germline CDR1 LNHNV, CDR2 YYDKDF (reference sequence). With 3 bases removed from V and 1 base from J, the gap between germline ends came to 13 bases. The CDR3 runs to 16 residues. Here the CDR3 reads CATSRFGQGSNQPQHF. CDR3 DNA: TGTGCCACCAGCAGGTTTGGTCAGGGGAGCAATCAGCCCCAGCATTTT. The whole variable domain, remainder taken from reference TRBV15 and TRBJ1-5, is DAMVIQNPRYQVTQFGKPVTLSCSQTLNHNVMYWYQQKSSQAPKLLFHYYDKDFNNEADTPDNFQSRRPNTSFCFLDIRSPGLGDTAMYLCATSRFGQGSNQPQHFGDGTRLSIL.

CDR3 residues: CASSIMGARDEAFF. CDR3 DNA: TGTGCCAGTAGTATAATGGGAGCGCGGGATGAAGCTTTCTTT. This chain joins TRBV19 and TRBJ1-1; the D is unclear. This CDR3 is 14 amino acids long. Between the trimmed V and J ends, which lost 2 bases and 7 bases, there was a span of 14 bases. Per the germline V gene, CDR1 is LNHDA and CDR2 is SQIVND (reference sequence).

As for this clone: This sample also contains other DNA sequences that code for the same CDR3. The rearrangement uses TRBV5-4 and TRBJ1-3; D is perhaps TRBD1 (5 bases). Germline V gene lookup returns CDR1 SGHNT and CDR2 YYREEE (reference sequence). The V end lost 0 bases, the J end lost 1 base, and 5 bases lay between the germline ends. The CDR3 runs 14 residues. CDR3 DNA: TGTGCCAGCAGCTTGGCAGGGTCTGGAAACACCATATATTTT. Translating gives CASSLAGSGNTIYF.

The rearrangement uses TRBV29-1 and TRBJ1-3; possibly TRBD1 for D (6 bases). Germline V gives CDR1 SQVTM, CDR2 ANQGSEA. CDR3 length: 14 residues. V was cut by 7 bases and J by 0 bases, with 13 bases left in between. The CDR3 loop reads CSAGDTGSGNTIYF. The CDR3, as DNA: TGCAGCGCTGGGGACACCGGCTCTGGAAACACCATATATTTT.